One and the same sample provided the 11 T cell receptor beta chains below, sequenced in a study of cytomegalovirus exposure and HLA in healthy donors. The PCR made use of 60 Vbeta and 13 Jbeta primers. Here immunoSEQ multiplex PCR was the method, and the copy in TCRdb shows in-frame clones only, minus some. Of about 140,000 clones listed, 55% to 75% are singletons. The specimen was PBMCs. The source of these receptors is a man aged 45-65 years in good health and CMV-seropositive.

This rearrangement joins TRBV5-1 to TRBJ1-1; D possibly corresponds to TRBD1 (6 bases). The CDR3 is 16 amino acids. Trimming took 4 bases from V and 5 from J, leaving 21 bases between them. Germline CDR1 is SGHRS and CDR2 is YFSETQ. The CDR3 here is CASSPPPTGMGTEAFF. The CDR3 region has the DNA TGCGCCAGCAGCCCGCCCCCCACAGGGATGGGAACTGAAGCTTTCTTT.

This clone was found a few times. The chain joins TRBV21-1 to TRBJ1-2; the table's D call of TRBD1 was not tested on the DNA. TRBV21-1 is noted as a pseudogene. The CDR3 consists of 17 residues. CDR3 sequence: CASSKEIRTGFFYGYTF. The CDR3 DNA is TGTGCCAGCAGCAAAGAAATTAGGACAGGGTTCTTCTATGGCTACACCTTC.

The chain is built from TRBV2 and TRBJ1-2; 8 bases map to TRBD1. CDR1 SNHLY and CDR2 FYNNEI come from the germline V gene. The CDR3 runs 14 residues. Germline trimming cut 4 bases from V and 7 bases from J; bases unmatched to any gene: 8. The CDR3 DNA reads TGTGCCAGCAGTGCCTTAACAGGGGGACGTGGCTACACCTTC. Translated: CASSALTGGRGYTF.

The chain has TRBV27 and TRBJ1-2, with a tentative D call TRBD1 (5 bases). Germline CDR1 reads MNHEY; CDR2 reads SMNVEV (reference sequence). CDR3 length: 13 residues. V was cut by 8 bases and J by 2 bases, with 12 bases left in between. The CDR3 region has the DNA TGTGCCAGCCGGAACAGGCGGAACTATGGCTACACCTTC. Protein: CASRNRRNYGYTF.

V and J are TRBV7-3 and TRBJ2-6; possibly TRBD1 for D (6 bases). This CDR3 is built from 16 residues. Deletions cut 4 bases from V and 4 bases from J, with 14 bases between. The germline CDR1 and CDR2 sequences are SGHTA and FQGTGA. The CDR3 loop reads CASSSQGSGGANVLTF. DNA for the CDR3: TGTGCCAGCAGCTCACAGGGTTCCGGGGGGGCCAACGTCCTGACTTTC.

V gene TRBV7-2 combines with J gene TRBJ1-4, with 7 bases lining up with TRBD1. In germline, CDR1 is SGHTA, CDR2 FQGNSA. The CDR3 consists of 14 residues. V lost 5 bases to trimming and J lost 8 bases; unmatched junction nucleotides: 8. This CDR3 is CASSPDRVLEKLFF. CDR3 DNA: TGTGCCAGCAGCCCCGACAGGGTTTTAGAAAAACTGTTTTTT.

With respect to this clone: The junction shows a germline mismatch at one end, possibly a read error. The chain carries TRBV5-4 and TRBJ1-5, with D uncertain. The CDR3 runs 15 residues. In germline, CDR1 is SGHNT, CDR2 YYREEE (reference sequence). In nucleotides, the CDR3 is TGTGCCAGCAGCTTGGGAGGACTGAGCAATCAGCCCCAGCGTTTT. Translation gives CASSLGGLSNQPQRF.

DNA of the CDR3: TGCGCCAGCAGTGAGTCCGGTAGCAATCAGCCCCAGCATTTT. Its protein product is CASSESGSNQPQHF. This chain joins TRBV10-2 and TRBJ1-5; unclear D gene. Germline V gives CDR1 WSHSY, CDR2 SAAADI. V gave up 0 bases and J gave up 0 bases, with 3 bases separating them. The CDR3 is 14 residues long.

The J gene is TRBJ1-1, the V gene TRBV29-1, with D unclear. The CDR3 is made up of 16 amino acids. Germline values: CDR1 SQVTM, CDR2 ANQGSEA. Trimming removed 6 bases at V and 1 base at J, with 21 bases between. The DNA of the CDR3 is TGCAGCGTCTCCTCTCCCGGCGGGAAGGGGAACACTGAAGCTTTCTTT. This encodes CSVSSPGGKGNTEAFF.

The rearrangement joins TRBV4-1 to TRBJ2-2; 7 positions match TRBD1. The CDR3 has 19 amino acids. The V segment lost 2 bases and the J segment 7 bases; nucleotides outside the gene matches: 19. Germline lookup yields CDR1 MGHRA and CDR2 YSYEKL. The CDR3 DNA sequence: TGCGCCAGCAGCCAACTCGAAGGAGTCCGGACAGGTGGAGTCGGGGAGCTGTTTTTT. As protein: CASSQLEGVRTGGVGELFF.

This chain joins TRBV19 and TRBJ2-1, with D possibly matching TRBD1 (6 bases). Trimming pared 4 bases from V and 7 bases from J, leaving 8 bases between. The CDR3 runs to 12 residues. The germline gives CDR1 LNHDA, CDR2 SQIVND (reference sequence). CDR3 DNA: TGTGCCAGTAGTACAGGGGAAAATGAGCAGTTCTTC. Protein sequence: CASSTGENEQFF. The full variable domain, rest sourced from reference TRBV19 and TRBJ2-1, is DGGITQSPKYLFRKEGQNVTLSCEQNLNHDAMYWYRQDPGQGLRLIYYSQIVNDFQKGDIAEGYSVSREKKESFPLTVTSAQKNPTAFYLCASSTGENEQFFGPGTRLTVL.